Shown below are 9 T cell receptor beta chains from a single sample sequenced in a study of T cell repertoires in cytomegalovirus infection. Via MiXCR, TCRdb re-called the reads, giving one row per CDR3 protein. The sample holds hundreds of thousands of distinct CDR3 sequences; about a third are singletons and the top ten take around 15%. These receptors have no identified antigens. Sequencing used cultured CD8+ T cells from PBMCs, obtained from culture after CMV antigen stimulation. The receptors originated from a human donor in good health (CMV status not recorded). Some clones in this sample may be carry-over from other donors' samples.

Points on this clonotype: A junction boundary mismatches the germline segment, possibly from a read error. The rearrangement links TRBV6-5 to TRBJ1-2; D remains ambiguous. Germline CDR1 MNHEY, CDR2 SVGAGI. The CDR3 contains 14 residues. For the CDR3, the DNA is TGTACCAGCTCTCGACACGTGTTCGAGTATGGCTACACCTTC. Translated: CTSSRHVFEYGYTF.

The chain recombines TRBV19 with TRBJ2-7, with D possibly being TRBD2 (6 bases). The V gene lost 3 bases and the J gene lost 0 bases, with 12 bases spanning the gap. The CDR3 runs 15 residues. Germline CDR1 LNHDA, CDR2 SQIVND (reference sequence). The CDR3 region is CASSIWDSGSYEQYV. The CDR3 coding sequence is TGTGCCAGTAGTATCTGGGACTCGGGCTCCTACGAGCAGTACGTC.

This clonotype has a handful of counts. CDR3 in DNA: TGTGCCATACTGGATCGGGACGTTAGCTCTGGGGCCAACGTCCTGACTTTC. Protein: CAILDRDVSSGANVLTF. The chain couples TRBV6-2 or TRBV6-3 to TRBJ2-6; D may be TRBD1 or TRBD2 (5 bases each). V lost 10 bases, J lost 0 bases, and 19 bases lay in between. Germline V gene data show CDR1 as MNHEY and CDR2 as SVGEGT. This CDR3 is 17 amino acids long.

This clonotype showed up just a few times. The gene calls are TRBV4-1 and TRBJ2-3; TRBD2 matches at 15 bases. CDR3 length: 20 residues. V lost 1 base and J lost 5; bases outside the gene matches: 13. Per the germline V gene, CDR1 is MGHRA and CDR2 is YSYEKL. The CDR3 protein is CASSQVELGTSGGSGDTQYF. Written as DNA, the CDR3 is TGCGCCAGCAGCCAAGTCGAGCTCGGGACTAGCGGGGGGTCGGGAGATACGCAGTATTTT.

The chain recombines TRBV7-6 with TRBJ2-5; 8 nucleotides agree with TRBD2. CDR1 is SGHVS and CDR2 is FNYEAQ in the germline V gene. Trimming at V came to 8 bases and at J to 5 bases, leaving 7 bases not matched to a gene. The CDR3 contains 13 residues. This CDR3 is CASRGGVAETQYF. The DNA for the CDR3 is TGTGCCAGCCGGGGGGGGGTCGCCGAGACCCAGTACTTC.

In its sample, this clonotype was seen a few times. This chain uses TRBV6-5 with TRBJ1-2, with TRBD1 matching 9 bases. There are 16 residues in the CDR3. J lost 10 bases, V lost 5 bases, and 17 bases had no gene match. In germline, CDR1 is MNHEY, CDR2 SVGAGI. The CDR3 coding sequence is TGTGCCAGCAGTCCGGGACAGGGATTCCTCCTAGTAGCCTACACCTTC. Amino acid sequence: CASSPGQGFLLVAYTF.

The chain recombines TRBV12-3 or TRBV12-4 with TRBJ1-4; 7 bases are a match to TRBD1. The CDR3 is 17 amino acids. The J segment lost 4 bases and the V segment lost 4 bases, leaving 12 bases of the junction unmatched. The CDR3: CASSSSHNRDSNEKLFF. The CDR3 bases are TGTGCCAGCAGTTCCTCTCATAACCGGGACAGTAATGAAAAACTGTTTTTT.

This chain links TRBV11-2 with TRBJ1-5, with no clear D. The ends were cut back, 2 bases at V and 2 bases at J, with 10 bases in the middle. CDR1 is SGHAT, CDR2 FQNNGV, per germline. The CDR3 runs 15 residues. CDR3 DNA: TGTGCCAGCAGCTTATCTCCGCTAGGCAATCAGCCCCAGCATTTT. Translating gives CASSLSPLGNQPQHF.

This clonotype has only a few counts. The junction departs from germline at one end; a sequencing error may be responsible. V gene TRBV9 combines with J gene TRBJ1-5; the match to TRBD1 covers 7 bases. Per the germline V gene, CDR1 is SGDLS and CDR2 is YYNGEE. The CDR3 has 13 residues. Here the CDR3 reads CASSASPSGQTYF. CDR3 sequence (DNA): TGTGCCAGCAGCGCCTCCCCATCGGGACAGACCTATTTT.